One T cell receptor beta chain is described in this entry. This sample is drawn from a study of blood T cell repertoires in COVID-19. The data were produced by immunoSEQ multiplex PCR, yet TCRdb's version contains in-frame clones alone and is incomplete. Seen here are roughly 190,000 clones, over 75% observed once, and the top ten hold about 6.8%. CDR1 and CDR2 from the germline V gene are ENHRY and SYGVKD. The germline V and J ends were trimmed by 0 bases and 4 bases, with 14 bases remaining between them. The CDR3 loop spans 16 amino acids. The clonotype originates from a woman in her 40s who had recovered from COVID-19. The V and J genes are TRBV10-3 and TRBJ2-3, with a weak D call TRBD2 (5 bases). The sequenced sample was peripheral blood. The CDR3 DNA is TGTGCCATCAGTGAGTCGAGGGCTAGCTCGGCAGATACGCAGTATTTT. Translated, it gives CAISESRASSADTQYF.